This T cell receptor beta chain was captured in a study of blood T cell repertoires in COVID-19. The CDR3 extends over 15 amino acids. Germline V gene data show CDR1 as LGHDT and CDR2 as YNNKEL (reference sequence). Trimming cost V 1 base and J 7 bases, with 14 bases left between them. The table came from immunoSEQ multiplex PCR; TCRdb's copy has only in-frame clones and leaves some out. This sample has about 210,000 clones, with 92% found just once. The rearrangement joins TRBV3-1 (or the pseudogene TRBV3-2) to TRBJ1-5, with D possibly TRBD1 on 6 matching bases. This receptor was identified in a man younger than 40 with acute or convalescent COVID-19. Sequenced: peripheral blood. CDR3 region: CASSQAPTGNQPQHF. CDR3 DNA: TGTGCCAGCAGCCAAGCTCCCACAGGGAACCAGCCCCAGCATTTT.